The subject of this entry is one TCR beta chain. Seattle patients were enrolled while actively infected and followed longitudinally. These data are taken from a study of blood T cell repertoires in COVID-19. Study information: Samples of COVID-19 (acute and convalescent) were obtained from the United States, Italy and Spain. Sample material is recorded as cDNA or gDNA derived from T cells, B-cell-depleted T cells, or PBMCs.

The data were produced by immunoSEQ multiplex PCR, yet TCRdb's version contains in-frame clones alone and is incomplete. Counted here are 55,000 to 70,000 clones, about 88% occurring once; the ten biggest clones make up roughly 40%. The clonotype originates from a woman in her fifties or sixties with COVID-19, enrolled during active disease. The specimen was peripheral blood.

The CDR3 is CASSNPGTVWDGPQHF. The CDR3 DNA sequence: TGTGCCAGTAGTAACCCTGGGACAGTTTGGGATGGACCCCAGCATTTT. This chain joins TRBV19 and TRBJ1-5, with 7 bases lining up with TRBD1. V shed 4 bases, J shed 10 bases, and the junction held 16 bases outside the gene matches. Germline V gene lookup returns CDR1 LNHDA and CDR2 SQIVND (reference sequence). The CDR3 is made up of 16 amino acids.